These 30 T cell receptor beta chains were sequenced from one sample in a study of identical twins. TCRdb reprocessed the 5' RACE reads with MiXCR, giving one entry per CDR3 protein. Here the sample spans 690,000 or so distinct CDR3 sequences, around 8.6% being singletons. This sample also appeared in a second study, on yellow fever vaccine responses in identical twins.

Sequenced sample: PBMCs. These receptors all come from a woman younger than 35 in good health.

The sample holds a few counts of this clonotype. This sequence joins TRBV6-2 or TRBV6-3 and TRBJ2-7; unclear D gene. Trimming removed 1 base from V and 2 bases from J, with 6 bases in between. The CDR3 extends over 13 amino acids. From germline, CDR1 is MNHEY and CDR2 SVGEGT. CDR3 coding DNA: TGTGCCAGCAGTTACTTAACGACCTACGAGCAGTACTTC. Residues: CASSYLTTYEQYF.

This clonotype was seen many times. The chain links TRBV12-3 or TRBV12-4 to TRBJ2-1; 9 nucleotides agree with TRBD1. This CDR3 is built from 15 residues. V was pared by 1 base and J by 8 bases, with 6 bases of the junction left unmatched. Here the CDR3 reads CASSLVGQGIDEQFF. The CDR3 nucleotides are TGTGCCAGCAGTTTAGTGGGACAGGGTATCGATGAGCAGTTCTTC.

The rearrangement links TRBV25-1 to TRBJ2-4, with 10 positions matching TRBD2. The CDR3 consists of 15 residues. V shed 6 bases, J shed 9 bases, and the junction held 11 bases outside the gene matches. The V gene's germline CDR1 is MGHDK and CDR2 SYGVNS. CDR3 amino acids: CASRAPGTSVSIQYF. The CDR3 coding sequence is TGTGCCAGCAGGGCCCCCGGGACTAGCGTATCCATTCAGTACTTC.

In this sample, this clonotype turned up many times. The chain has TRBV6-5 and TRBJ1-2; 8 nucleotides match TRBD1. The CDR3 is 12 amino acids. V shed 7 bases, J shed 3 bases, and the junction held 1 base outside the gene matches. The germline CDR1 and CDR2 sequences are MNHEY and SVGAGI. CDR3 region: CASTDRDYGYTF. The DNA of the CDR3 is TGTGCCAGCACGGACAGGGACTATGGCTACACCTTC.

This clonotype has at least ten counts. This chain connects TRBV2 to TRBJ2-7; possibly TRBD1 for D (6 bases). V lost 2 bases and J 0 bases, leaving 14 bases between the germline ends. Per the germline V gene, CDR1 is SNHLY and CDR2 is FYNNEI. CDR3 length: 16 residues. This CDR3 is CASSERRDRLSYEQYF. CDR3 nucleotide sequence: TGTGCCAGCAGTGAACGGAGAGACAGGCTCTCCTACGAGCAGTACTTC.

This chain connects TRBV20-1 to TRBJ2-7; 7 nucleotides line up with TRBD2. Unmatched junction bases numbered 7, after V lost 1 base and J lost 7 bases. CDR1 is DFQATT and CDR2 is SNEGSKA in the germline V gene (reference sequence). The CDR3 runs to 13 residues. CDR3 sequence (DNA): TGCAGTGCTAGAGGACTAGCTGCGGGTGAGCAGTACTTC. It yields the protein CSARGLAAGEQYF.

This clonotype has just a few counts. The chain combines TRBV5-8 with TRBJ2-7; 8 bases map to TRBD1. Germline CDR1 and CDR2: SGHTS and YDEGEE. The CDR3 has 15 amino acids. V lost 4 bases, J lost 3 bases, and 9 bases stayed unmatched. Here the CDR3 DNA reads TGTGCCAGCAGCCGACCCGGGACAGGACGCTACGAGCAGTACTTC. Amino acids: CASSRPGTGRYEQYF. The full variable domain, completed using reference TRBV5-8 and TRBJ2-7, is EAGVTQSPTHLIKTRGQQATLRCSPISGHTSVYWYQQALGLGLQFLLWYDEGEERNRGNFPPRFSGRQFPNYSSELNVNALELEDSALYLCASSRPGTGRYEQYFGPGTRLTVT.

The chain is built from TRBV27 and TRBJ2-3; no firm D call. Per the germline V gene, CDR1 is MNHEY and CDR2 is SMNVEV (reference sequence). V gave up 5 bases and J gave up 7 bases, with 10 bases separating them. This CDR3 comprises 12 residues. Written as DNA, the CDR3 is TGTGCCAGCAGTCCCCGGCCCCATACGCAGTATTTT. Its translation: CASSPRPHTQYF.

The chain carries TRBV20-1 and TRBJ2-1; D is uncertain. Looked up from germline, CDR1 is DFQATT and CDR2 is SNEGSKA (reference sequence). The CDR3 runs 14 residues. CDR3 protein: CSPRRTSVYNEQFF. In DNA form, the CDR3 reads TGCAGCCCGAGGCGCACGAGCGTTTACAATGAGCAGTTCTTC.

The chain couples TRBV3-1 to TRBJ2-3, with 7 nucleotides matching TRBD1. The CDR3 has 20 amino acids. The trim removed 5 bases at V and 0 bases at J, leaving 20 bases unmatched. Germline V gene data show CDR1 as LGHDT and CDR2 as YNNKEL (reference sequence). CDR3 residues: CASSSNGAGQENFSTDTQYF. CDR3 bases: TGTGCCAGCAGCAGCAACGGTGCAGGACAGGAGAACTTCAGCACAGATACGCAGTATTTT.

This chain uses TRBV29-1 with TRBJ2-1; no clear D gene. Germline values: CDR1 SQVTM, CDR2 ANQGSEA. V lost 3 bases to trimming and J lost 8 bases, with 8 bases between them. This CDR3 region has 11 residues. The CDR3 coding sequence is TGCAGCGTTGACTTTTGGGATGAGCAGTTCTTC. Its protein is CSVDFWDEQFF.

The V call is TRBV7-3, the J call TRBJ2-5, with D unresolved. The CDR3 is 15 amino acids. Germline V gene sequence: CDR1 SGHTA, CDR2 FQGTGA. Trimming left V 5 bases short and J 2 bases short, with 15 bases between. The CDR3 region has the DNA TGTGCCAGCAGCGTAAACGGGCAGCTACAAGAGACCCAGTACTTC. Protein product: CASSVNGQLQETQYF.

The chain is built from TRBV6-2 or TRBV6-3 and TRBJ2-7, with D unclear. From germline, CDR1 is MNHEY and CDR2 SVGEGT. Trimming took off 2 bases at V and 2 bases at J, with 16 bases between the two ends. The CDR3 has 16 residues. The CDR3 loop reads CASSYHGELRPYEQYF. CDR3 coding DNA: TGTGCCAGCAGTTACCACGGAGAGCTACGTCCCTACGAGCAGTACTTC.

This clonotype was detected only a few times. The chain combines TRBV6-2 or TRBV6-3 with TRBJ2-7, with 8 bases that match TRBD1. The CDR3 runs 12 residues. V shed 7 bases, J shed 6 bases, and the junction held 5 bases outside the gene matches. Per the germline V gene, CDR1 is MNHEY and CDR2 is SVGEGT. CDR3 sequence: CASTQTGAEQYF. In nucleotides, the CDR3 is TGTGCCAGCACCCAGACAGGGGCCGAGCAGTACTTC.

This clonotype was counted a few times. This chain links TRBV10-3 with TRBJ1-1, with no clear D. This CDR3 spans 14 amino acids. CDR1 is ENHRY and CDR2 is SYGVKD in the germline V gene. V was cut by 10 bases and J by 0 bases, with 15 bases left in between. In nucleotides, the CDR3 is TGTGCCACGAACAAGGACCCTATGAACACTGAAGCTTTCTTT. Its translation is CATNKDPMNTEAFF.

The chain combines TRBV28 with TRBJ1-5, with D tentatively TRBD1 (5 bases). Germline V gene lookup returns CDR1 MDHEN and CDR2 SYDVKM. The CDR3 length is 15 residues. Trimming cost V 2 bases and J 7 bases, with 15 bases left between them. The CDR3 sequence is CASSLQGVKNQPQHF. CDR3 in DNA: TGTGCCAGCAGTTTACAGGGCGTGAAAAACCAGCCCCAGCATTTT.

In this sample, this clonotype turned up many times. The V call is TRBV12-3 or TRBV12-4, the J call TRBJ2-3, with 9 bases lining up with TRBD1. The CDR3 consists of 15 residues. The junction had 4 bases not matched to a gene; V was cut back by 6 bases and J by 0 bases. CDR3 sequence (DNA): TGTGCCAGCAGACTCGGACAGGGGAGCACAGATACGCAGTATTTT. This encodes CASRLGQGSTDTQYF.

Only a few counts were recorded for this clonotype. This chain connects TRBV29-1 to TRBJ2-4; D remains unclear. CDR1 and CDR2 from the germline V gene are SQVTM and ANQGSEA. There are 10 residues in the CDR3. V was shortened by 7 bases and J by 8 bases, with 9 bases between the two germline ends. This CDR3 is CSALLDIQYF. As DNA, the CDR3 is TGCAGCGCTCTACTGGACATTCAGTACTTC. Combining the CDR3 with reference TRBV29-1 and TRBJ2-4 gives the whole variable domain SAVISQKPSRDICQRGTSLTIQCQVDSQVTMMFWYRQQPGQSLTLIATANQGSEATYESGFVIDKFPISRPNLTFSTLTVSNMSPEDSSIYLCSALLDIQYFGAGTRLSVL.

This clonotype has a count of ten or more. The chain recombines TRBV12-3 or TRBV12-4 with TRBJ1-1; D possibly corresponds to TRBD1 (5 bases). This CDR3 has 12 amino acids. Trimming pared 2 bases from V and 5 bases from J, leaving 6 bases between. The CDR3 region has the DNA TGTGCCAGCAGTTTATGGGGGACTGAAGCTTTCTTT. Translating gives CASSLWGTEAFF.

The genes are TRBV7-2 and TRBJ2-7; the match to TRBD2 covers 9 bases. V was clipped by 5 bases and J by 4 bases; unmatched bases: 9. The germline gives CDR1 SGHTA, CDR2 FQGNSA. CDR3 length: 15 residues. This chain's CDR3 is CASSIYAGGLYEQYF. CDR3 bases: TGTGCCAGCAGCATTTATGCGGGGGGGTTATACGAGCAGTACTTC.

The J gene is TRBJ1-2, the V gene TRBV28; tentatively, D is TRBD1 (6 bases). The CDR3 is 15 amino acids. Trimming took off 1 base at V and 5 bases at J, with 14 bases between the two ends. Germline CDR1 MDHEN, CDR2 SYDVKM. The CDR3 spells CASSLSSGQIYGYTF. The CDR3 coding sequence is TGTGCCAGCAGTTTATCCTCCGGACAGATTTATGGCTACACCTTC.

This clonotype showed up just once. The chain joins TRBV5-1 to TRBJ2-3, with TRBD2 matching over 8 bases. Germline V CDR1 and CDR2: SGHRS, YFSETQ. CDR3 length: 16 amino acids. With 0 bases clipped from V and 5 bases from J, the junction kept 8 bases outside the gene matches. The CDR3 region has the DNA TGCGCCAGCAGCTTGGGCTCGCGGGGGGCGAGAGATACGCAGTATTTT. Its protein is CASSLGSRGARDTQYF.

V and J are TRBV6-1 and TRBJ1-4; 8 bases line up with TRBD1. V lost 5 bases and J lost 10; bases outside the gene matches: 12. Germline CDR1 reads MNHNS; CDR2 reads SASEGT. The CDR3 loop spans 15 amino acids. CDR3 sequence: CASSPGGTGGGKLFF. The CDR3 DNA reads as TGTGCCAGCAGTCCCGGGGGTACAGGGGGAGGAAAACTGTTTTTT.

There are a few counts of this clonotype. Here the CDR3 reads CASSAPWPNTGELFF. CDR3 bases: TGTGCCAGCAGCGCCCCGTGGCCGAACACCGGGGAGCTGTTTTTT. This chain joins TRBV14 and TRBJ2-2; D remains unclear. The CDR3 is made up of 15 amino acids. V was shortened by 5 bases and J by 0 bases, with 10 bases between the two germline ends. Germline assignment: CDR1 SGHDN and CDR2 FVKESK.

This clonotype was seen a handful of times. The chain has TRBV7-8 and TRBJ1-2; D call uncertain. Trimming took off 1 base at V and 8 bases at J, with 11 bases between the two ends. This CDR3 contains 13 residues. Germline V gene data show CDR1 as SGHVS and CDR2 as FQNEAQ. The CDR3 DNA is TGTGCCAGCAGCTTAGACGGGCGTTCCGGCTACACCTTC. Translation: CASSLDGRSGYTF.

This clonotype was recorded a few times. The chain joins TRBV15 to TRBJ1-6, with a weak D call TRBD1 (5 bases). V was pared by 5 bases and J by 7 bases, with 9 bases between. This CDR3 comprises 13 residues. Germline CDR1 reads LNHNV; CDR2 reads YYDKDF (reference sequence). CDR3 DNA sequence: TGTGCCACCAGCGGCAGGGAGAATTCACCCCTCCACTTT. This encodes CATSGRENSPLHF.

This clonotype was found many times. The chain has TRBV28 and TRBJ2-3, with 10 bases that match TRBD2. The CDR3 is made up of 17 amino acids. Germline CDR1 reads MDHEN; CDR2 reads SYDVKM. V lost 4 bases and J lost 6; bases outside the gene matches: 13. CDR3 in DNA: TGTGCCAGCAGTTCGGATTTCGGACTAGCGGACCCTGATACGCAGTATTTT. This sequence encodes CASSSDFGLADPDTQYF.

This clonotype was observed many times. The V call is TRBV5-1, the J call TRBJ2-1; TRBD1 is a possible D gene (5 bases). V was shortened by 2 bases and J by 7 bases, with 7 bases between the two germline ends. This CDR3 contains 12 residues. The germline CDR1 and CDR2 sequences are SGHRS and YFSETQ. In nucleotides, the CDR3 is TGCGCCAGCAGCTTCCAGGGTAATGAGCAGTTCTTC. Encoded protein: CASSFQGNEQFF.

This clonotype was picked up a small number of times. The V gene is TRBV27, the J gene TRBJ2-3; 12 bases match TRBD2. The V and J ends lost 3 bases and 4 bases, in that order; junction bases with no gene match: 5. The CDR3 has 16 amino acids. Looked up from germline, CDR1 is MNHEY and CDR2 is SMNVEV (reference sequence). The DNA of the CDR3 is TGTGCCAGCAGTTTCGCTAGCGGGGGGGTCGCAGATACGCAGTATTTT. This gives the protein CASSFASGGVADTQYF.

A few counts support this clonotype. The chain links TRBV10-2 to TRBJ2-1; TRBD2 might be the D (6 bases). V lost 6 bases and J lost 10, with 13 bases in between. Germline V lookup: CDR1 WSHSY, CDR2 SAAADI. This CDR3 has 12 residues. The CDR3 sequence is CASRGDSREQFF. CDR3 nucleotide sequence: TGCGCCAGCAGGGGGGACTCAAGGGAGCAGTTCTTC.